Shown below are 23 T cell receptor beta chains from a single sample sequenced in a study of cytomegalovirus exposure and HLA in healthy donors. Primers: 60 Vbeta forward and 13 Jbeta reverse. Repertoires were generated with immunoSEQ multiplex PCR, while TCRdb's copy carries only in-frame clones and drops some. The table shows about 180,000 clones, with over 80% occurring only once. Sequenced sample: PBMCs. The receptors were gathered from a man aged 35-49 years in good health and CMV-seronegative.

This sequence joins TRBV6-1 and TRBJ2-3; TRBD2 agrees at 7 bases. The CDR3 extends over 14 amino acids. Per germline, CDR1 MNHNS and CDR2 SASEGT. V dropped 4 bases and J dropped 6; count of bases not matched to a gene: 7. CDR3 DNA: TGTGCCAGCAGTGGAGGACTAGTTTGGGATACGCAGTATTTT. It codes for CASSGGLVWDTQYF.

The chain joins TRBV28 to TRBJ1-1; TRBD1 agrees at 8 bases. The CDR3 runs 14 residues. Germline V lookup: CDR1 MDHEN, CDR2 SYDVKM. Trimming removed 6 bases from V and 5 bases from J; junction bases left unmatched: 8. The CDR3 coding sequence is TGTGCCAGCAGGCGCACAGGGGGTAGAACTGAAGCTTTCTTT. Translated, it gives CASRRTGGRTEAFF.

In its sample, this clone was seen a few times. This chain joins TRBV4-2 and TRBJ2-5; a possible D gene is TRBD2 (7 bases). Trimming cost V 1 base and J 0 bases, with 27 bases left between them. Germline loops: CDR1 LGHNA, CDR2 YNFKEQ. The CDR3 length is 21 residues. Here the CDR3 DNA reads TGTGCCAGCAGCCAAGTCGCCTGGGGGGGGGCCGGGGGGTCGTACCAAGAGACCCAGTACTTC. Encoded protein: CASSQVAWGGAGGSYQETQYF.

The V call is TRBV19, the J call TRBJ2-1, with 7 bases aligning to TRBD2. The CDR3 loop spans 15 amino acids. Germline CDR1 reads LNHDA; CDR2 reads SQIVND (reference sequence). V dropped 5 bases and J dropped 5; count of bases not matched to a gene: 9. In nucleotides, the CDR3 is TGTGCCAGTAGTGGGGTTAGGAGCGGGGACAATGAGCAGTTCTTC. This gives the protein CASSGVRSGDNEQFF.

This rearrangement joins TRBV7-9 to TRBJ2-2, with 7 nucleotides matching TRBD1. The CDR3 loop spans 17 amino acids. The V and J ends lost 5 bases and 7 bases, in that order; junction bases with no gene match: 16. CDR1 SEHNR and CDR2 FQNEAQ come from the germline V gene (reference sequence). The CDR3 DNA reads TGTGCCAGCAGCGCCCCCTCCGACAGGGCTTTTGTCGGGGAGCTGTTTTTT. It is translated as CASSAPSDRAFVGELFF.

Concerning this clone: The junction and the germline gene differ at one end; a read error may be behind it. V is TRBV5-1 and J is TRBJ1-2; possible D gene TRBD1, 5 bases. The germline V gene has CDR1 SGHRS and CDR2 YFSETQ. CDR3 length equals 14 residues. CDR3 residues: CASSGGGTSYRYTF. The CDR3 DNA follows: TGCGCCAGCAGTGGGGGGGGTACTAGCTATCGCTACACCTTC.

The J gene is TRBJ1-4, the V gene TRBV18; 7 bases match TRBD1. V was clipped by 6 bases and J by 7 bases; unmatched bases: 11. The CDR3 is made up of 15 amino acids. The germline V gene has CDR1 KGHSH and CDR2 LQKENI. The DNA of the CDR3 is TGTGCCAGCTCCCGTATACGACAGGGCGGTGAAAAACTGTTTTTT. It translates to CASSRIRQGGEKLFF. The full variable domain, in which reference TRBV18 and TRBJ1-4 provide the parts outside the CDR3, is NAGVMQNPRHLVRRRGQEARLRCSPMKGHSHVYWYRQLPEEGLKFMVYLQKENIIDESGMPKERFSAEFPKEGPSILRIQQVVRGDSAAYFCASSRIRQGGEKLFFGSGTQLSVL.

The chain couples TRBV2 to TRBJ2-1; 9 bases align to TRBD1. The CDR3 has 12 amino acids. V shed 7 bases, J shed 12 bases, and the junction held 7 bases outside the gene matches. The germline V gene encodes CDR1 SNHLY and CDR2 FYNNEI. This chain's CDR3 is CASTADRGGQFF. The DNA for the CDR3 is TGTGCCAGCACCGCGGACAGGGGCGGGCAGTTCTTC.

To note about this clone: One end of the junction does not line up with germline, which may come from a read error. The chain carries TRBV18 and TRBJ2-3, with D perhaps TRBD1 (6 bases). This CDR3 has 16 amino acids. CDR1 is KGHSH and CDR2 is LQKENI in the germline V gene. Here the CDR3 DNA reads TGTGCCAGCTCTCCACCTCGAGCAGGGGTGGCAGATACGCAGTATTTT. Its protein is CASSPPRAGVADTQYF.

The chain has TRBV4-3 and TRBJ2-3; 10 positions agree with TRBD2. Germline V CDR1 and CDR2: LGHNA, YSLEER. CDR3 size: 18 residues. After removal of 1 base from V and 0 bases from J, the junction contained 7 bases not matched to a gene. The CDR3 DNA reads as TGCGCCAGCAGCCAAGCCCTCAGCGGGGGGGCTAGCACAGATACGCAGTATTTT. Protein product: CASSQALSGGASTDTQYF.

The chain employs TRBV5-6 and TRBJ2-1, with 11 bases lining up with TRBD1. The CDR3 consists of 15 residues. CDR1 is SGHDT, CDR2 YYEEEE, per germline. J gave up 6 bases and V 2 bases, and 4 bases lay outside the gene matches. CDR3 region: CASSFGQGAINEQFF. In nucleotides, the CDR3 is TGTGCCAGCAGCTTCGGACAGGGGGCTATCAATGAGCAGTTCTTC. The entire variable domain, with the rest obtained from reference TRBV5-6 and TRBJ2-1, is as follows: DAGVTQSPTHLIKTRGQQVTLRCSPKSGHDTVSWYQQALGQGPQFIFQYYEEEERQRGNFPDRFSGHQFPNYSSELNVNALLLGDSALYLCASSFGQGAINEQFFGPGTRLTVL.

CDR3 residues: CASSRYPGQFYGYTF. As DNA, the CDR3 is TGTGCCAGCAGCCGATACCCGGGACAGTTCTATGGCTACACCTTC. V is TRBV6-5 and J is TRBJ1-2; 7 bases agree with TRBD1. Per germline, CDR1 MNHEY and CDR2 SVGAGI. Trimming took 6 bases from V and 4 from J; bases not matched to a gene: 11. CDR3 size: 15 residues.

A word on this clone: One junction end disagrees with the germline gene, perhaps due to a read error. CDR3 in amino acids: CASSLLGQAPNF. Here the CDR3 DNA reads TGTGCCAGCAGTTTGTTGGGACAGGCCCCGAACTTC. The chain employs TRBV28 and TRBJ2-7; 8 bases are a match to TRBD1. Germline V lookup: CDR1 MDHEN, CDR2 SYDVKM. The CDR3 has 12 amino acids.

The chain is built from TRBV27 and TRBJ2-5; TRBD1 matches 11 bases. The CDR3 extends over 15 amino acids. CDR1 and CDR2 from the germline V gene are MNHEY and SMNVEV (reference sequence). V was clipped by 4 bases and J by 4 bases; unmatched bases: 5. CDR3 loop: CASSSAGTGGETQYF. CDR3 bases: TGTGCCAGCAGTTCCGCGGGGACAGGGGGAGAGACCCAGTACTTC.

This chain uses TRBV14 with TRBJ2-3; D is ambiguous. V lost 6 bases to trimming and J lost 0 bases, with 10 bases between them. Per germline, CDR1 SGHDN and CDR2 FVKESK. The CDR3 runs 14 residues. CDR3 nucleotide sequence: TGTGCCAGCAGGTTTGCCAGGAGCACAGATACGCAGTATTTT. Translation: CASRFARSTDTQYF.

The chain employs TRBV10-3 and TRBJ1-1; D ambiguous. CDR1 is ENHRY and CDR2 is SYGVKD in the germline V gene. There are 12 residues in the CDR3. Between the trimmed V and J ends, which lost 5 bases and 7 bases, there was a span of 11 bases. CDR3 amino acids: CAISSGRGEAFF. In DNA, the CDR3 is TGTGCCATCAGTTCAGGTCGGGGTGAAGCTTTCTTT.

The genes are TRBV30 and TRBJ2-7; 10 bases map to TRBD1. The germline gives CDR1 GTSNPN, CDR2 SVGIG (reference sequence). The ends lost 0 bases at V and 5 bases at J; junction bases unmatched: 10. This CDR3 has 16 residues. CDR3 bases: TGTGCCTGGAGTGTTTTAAGGGGACAGGGGTTCCACGAGCAGTACTTC. Translated, it gives CAWSVLRGQGFHEQYF.

Only one count was recorded for this clone. The rearrangement links TRBV7-8 to TRBJ2-5; TRBD1 is a possible D gene (5 bases). Germline CDR1 SGHVS, CDR2 FQNEAQ. The CDR3 spans 15 residues. V shed 4 bases and J shed 5 bases, with 17 bases lying between them. Here the CDR3 reads CASSSRTLQRETQYF. CDR3 DNA: TGTGCCAGCAGCTCGCGGACACTCCAACGGGAGACCCAGTACTTC.

This chain uses TRBV6-5 with TRBJ1-3; D is possibly TRBD1 (6 bases). The CDR3 runs 14 residues. The V gene lost 3 bases and the J gene lost 2 bases, with 8 bases spanning the gap. Germline V CDR1 and CDR2: MNHEY, SVGAGI. CDR3 nucleotides: TGTGCCAGCAGTTATAGGACAGCTGGAAACACCATATATTTT. It specifies CASSYRTAGNTIYF.

This clone is a singleton in its sample. This chain joins TRBV10-3 and TRBJ1-5; weak D call: TRBD1 (5 bases). The CDR3 is made up of 14 amino acids. Germline-derived CDR1 and CDR2 are ENHRY and SYGVKD. The V end was cut by 2 bases, the J end by 7 bases, with 12 bases between. The CDR3 loop reads CAISEHKQVQPQHF. CDR3 bases: TGTGCCATCAGTGAGCATAAACAGGTGCAGCCCCAGCATTTT.

This clone was seen a handful of times. V and J are TRBV10-1 and TRBJ2-5; 10 bases line up with TRBD1. The CDR3 is 17 amino acids. The V segment lost 2 bases and the J segment 3 bases; nucleotides outside the gene matches: 9. Germline CDR1 and CDR2: WNHNN and SYGVQD (reference sequence). The CDR3 spells CASSEVAWDRGKETQYF. CDR3 in DNA: TGCGCCAGCAGTGAGGTAGCGTGGGACAGGGGAAAAGAGACCCAGTACTTC.

This chain connects TRBV6-1 to TRBJ2-3; 8 bases match TRBD1. The CDR3 contains 18 residues. V trimming: 1 base; J trimming: 0 bases; junction bases outside the gene matches: 9. Germline lookup yields CDR1 MNHNS and CDR2 SASEGT. The DNA of the CDR3 is TGTGCCAGCAGTGAAGTTTGGACAGGGCTTACTAGCACAGATACGCAGTATTTT. This sequence encodes CASSEVWTGLTSTDTQYF.

This clone was recorded only once. This chain uses TRBV28 with TRBJ1-6; possible D gene TRBD1, 6 bases. The germline V and J ends were trimmed by 6 bases and 7 bases, with 16 bases remaining between them. The CDR3 has 15 amino acids. Per germline, CDR1 MDHEN and CDR2 SYDVKM. CDR3 residues: CASRSNQGQNSPLHF. CDR3 nucleotide sequence: TGTGCCAGCAGATCTAATCAGGGGCAGAATTCACCCCTCCACTTT. Full variable domain (remainder filled in from reference TRBV28 and TRBJ1-6): DVKVTQSSRYLVKRTGEKVFLECVQDMDHENMFWYRQDPGLGLRLIYFSYDVKMKEKGDIPEGYSVSREKKERFSLILESASTNQTSMYLCASRSNQGQNSPLHFGNGTRLTVT.